This TCR beta chain was observed in a study of T cell repertoires in cytomegalovirus infection (dated by TCRdb to about 2019). Looking at the study overall: Because public TCR beta signatures pointed to carriage of CMV infection together with the matching HLA type, the HLA type of each donor mattered for the analysis. Study-wide findings and limitations: The ex vivo response was dominated by HLA-C-restricted CMV-specific TCR beta clonotypes, which also provided the single most frequent clonotype in two of eight donors. In both this cohort and an independent cohort of some 350 donors, the cumulative frequency of public TCR beta family members distinguished carriers of CMV infection plus the relevant HLA type.

This clonotype was seen repeatedly, ten times or more. What this receptor recognizes is not known. No much larger clone is present one base from it, and per-base qualities are unavailable. TCRdb shows the sequencer as Illumina HiSeq 1500. TCRdb handled the public reads itself, with Q25 trimming in fastp and clone calling in MiXCR, and kept productive beta chains. Entries that share a CDR3 protein sequence are merged under the most common genes and DNA. The sample includes 200,000 to 300,000 distinct CDR3 sequences, with around an eighth observed a single time. The ten biggest clones cover 1.5% to 2% of the sample. This TCR was recovered from a human donor in good health (CMV status not recorded). Some clones in this sample may be carry-over from other donors' samples. Sequenced input: PBMCs.

The nucleotides are TGTGCCAGCAGCTCGCGGGCTGAGCAGTTCTTC. It specifies CASSSRAEQFF. In this chain, TRBV7-2 is recombined with TRBJ2-1; a weak D assignment points to TRBD2 (5 bases agree). As encoded in the germline V gene, CDR1 is SGHTA while CDR2 is FQGNSA. V loses 4 bases, J loses 9 bases, and the germline ends lie 7 bases apart. The CDR3 measures 11 amino acids from cysteine to phenylalanine. Of all the DNA, just the CDR3 is kept, 33 bases in frame from base 1.